This T cell receptor (beta chain) was found in a study of T-cell memory formation after mild COVID-19. Regarding the study as a whole: SARS-CoV-2 specificity was not confirmed for second-wave clones peaking on day 37. Pre-infection memory held some responding clones, suggesting pre-existing cross-reactive T cells responded.

Note on this clonotype: Its antigen is not identified.

Via MiXCR, TCRdb re-called the 5' RACE reads, giving one row per CDR3 protein. The sample includes some 160,000 distinct CDR3 sequences, 10% to 15% of them seen just once. Germline values: CDR1 MDHEN, CDR2 SYDVKM. This CDR3 comprises 15 residues. Trimming took off 6 bases at V and 5 bases at J, with 20 bases between the two ends. The sequence was obtained from a man aged 18 to 30 who had mild COVID-19 (a few samples of this study predate the infection). Cell type and time point are not known. The sequenced sample was PBMCs or a T cell subset sorted from them (not recorded which). The J gene is TRBJ2-7, the V gene TRBV28, with a weak D call TRBD1 (6 bases). The CDR3 coding sequence is TGTGCCAGCAGCCCCCTTGAGAGACAGGCCCACGAGCAGTACGTC. This sequence encodes CASSPLERQAHEQYV.